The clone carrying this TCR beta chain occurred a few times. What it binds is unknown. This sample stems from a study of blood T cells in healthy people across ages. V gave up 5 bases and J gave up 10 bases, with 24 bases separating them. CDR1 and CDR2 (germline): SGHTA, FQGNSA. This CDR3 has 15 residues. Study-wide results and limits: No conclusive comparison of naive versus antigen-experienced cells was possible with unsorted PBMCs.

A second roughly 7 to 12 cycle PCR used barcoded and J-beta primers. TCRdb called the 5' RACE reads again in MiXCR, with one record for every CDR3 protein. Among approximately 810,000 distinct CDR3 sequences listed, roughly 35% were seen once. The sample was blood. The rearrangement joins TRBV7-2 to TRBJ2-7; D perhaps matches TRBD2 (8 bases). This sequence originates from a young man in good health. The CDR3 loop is CASSGGRGDSEIQYF. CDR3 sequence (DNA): TGTGCCAGCAGCGGAGGGCGGGGGGACAGTGAAATTCAGTACTTC. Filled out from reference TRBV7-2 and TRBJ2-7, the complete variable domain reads GAGVSQSPSNKVTEKGKDVELRCDPISGHTALYWYRQSLGQGLEFLIYFQGNSAPDKSGLPSDRFSAERTGGSVSTLTIQRTQQEDSAVYLCASSGGRGDSEIQYFGPGTRLTVT.